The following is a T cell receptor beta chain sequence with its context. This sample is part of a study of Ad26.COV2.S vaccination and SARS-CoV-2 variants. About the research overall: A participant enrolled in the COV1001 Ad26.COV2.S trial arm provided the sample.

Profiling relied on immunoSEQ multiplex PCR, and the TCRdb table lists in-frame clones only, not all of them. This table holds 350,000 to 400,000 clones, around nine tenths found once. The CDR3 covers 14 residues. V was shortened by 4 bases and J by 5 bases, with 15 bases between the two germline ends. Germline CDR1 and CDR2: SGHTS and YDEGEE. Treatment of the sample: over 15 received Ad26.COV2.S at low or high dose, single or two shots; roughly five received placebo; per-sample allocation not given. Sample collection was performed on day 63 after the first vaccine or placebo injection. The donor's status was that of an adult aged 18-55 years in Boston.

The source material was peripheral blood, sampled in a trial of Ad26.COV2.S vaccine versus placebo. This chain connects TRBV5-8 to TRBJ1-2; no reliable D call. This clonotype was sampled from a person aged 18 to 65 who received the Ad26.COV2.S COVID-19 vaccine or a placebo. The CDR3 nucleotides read TGTGCCAGCAGCCCGAGGGTCAGCAGATATGGCTACACCTTC. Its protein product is CASSPRVSRYGYTF.